This paragraph reports one TCR beta chain. This sample is drawn from a study of blood T cell repertoires in COVID-19. The wider study: Samples of COVID-19 (acute and convalescent) were obtained from the United States, Italy and Spain.

With 3 bases clipped from V and 5 bases from J, the junction kept 5 bases outside the gene matches. From germline, CDR1 is MNHEY and CDR2 SMNVEV (reference sequence). This CDR3 contains 14 residues. Sequencing used immunoSEQ multiplex PCR; TCRdb keeps in-frame clones, though not all of them. The data show fewer than 350,000 clones, around 87% seen once. The sequence derives from a woman between 50 and 59 years old who had recovered from COVID-19. The chain employs TRBV27 and TRBJ2-3; 7 nucleotides agree with TRBD2. Sequences were obtained from peripheral blood. The CDR3 spells CASSFLGGGDTQYF. The CDR3 DNA follows: TGTGCCAGCAGTTTCTTGGGGGGGGGAGATACGCAGTATTTT.